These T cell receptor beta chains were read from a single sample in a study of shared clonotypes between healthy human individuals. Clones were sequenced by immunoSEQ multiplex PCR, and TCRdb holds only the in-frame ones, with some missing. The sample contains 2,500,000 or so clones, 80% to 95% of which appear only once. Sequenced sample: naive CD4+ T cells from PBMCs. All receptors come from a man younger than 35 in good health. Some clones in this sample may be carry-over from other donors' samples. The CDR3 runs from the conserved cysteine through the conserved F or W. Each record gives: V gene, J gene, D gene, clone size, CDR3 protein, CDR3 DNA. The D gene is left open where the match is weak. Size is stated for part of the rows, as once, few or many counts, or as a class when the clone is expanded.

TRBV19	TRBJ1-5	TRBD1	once	CASSNHPGQGVHPQHF	TGTGCCAGTAGTAACCATCCGGGACAGGGCGTACACCCCCAGCATTTT
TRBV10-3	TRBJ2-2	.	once	CAIRDPPGELFF	TGTGCCATCCGGGACCCCCCCGGGGAGCTGTTTTTT
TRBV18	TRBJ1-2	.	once	CASSPGGLGYGYTF	TGTGCCAGCTCACCTGGGGGTCTCGGCTATGGCTACACCTTC
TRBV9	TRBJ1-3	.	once	CASSPREGVSSGNTIYF	TGTGCCAGCAGCCCCCGAGAGGGGGTCTCCTCTGGAAACACCATATATTTT
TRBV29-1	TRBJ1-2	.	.	CSVDTDNYGYTF	TGCAGCGTGGACACCGATAACTATGGCTACACCTTC
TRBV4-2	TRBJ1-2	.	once	CASSQEAVRPVGYTF	TGTGCCAGCAGCCAAGAGGCGGTTCGACCGGTGGGCTACACCTTC
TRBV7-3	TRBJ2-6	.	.	CASSLTRSSLPLGANVLTF	TGTGCCAGCAGCTTAACGAGGAGCTCCCTACCTCTGGGGGCCAACGTCCTGACTTTC
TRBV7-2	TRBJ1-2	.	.	CASSPSRLNYGYTF	TGTGCCAGCAGCCCAAGCAGGCTCAACTATGGCTACACCTTC
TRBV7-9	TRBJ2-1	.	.	CASSPGRGQGYNEQFF	TGTGCCAGCAGCCCAGGGCGGGGACAAGGCTACAATGAGCAGTTCTTC
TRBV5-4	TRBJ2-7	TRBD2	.	CASSSPKVTSGAYEQYF	TGTGCCAGCAGCTCCCCCAAAGTCACTAGCGGGGCCTACGAGCAGTACTTC
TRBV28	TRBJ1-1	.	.	CASSSGSLTEAFF	TGTGCCAGCAGTTCTGGTAGTTTGACTGAAGCTTTCTTT
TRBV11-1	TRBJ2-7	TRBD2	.	CASSLTLAESYEQYF	TGTGCCAGCAGCTTAACCCTAGCGGAGTCCTACGAGCAGTACTTC
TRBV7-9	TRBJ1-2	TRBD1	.	CASSPGGYSYGYTF	TGTGCCAGCAGCCCAGGGGGTTATAGCTATGGCTACACCTTC
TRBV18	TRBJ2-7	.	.	CASSLGFGPNEQYF	TGTGCCAGCTCACTGGGGTTCGGTCCCAACGAGCAGTACTTC
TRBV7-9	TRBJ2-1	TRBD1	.	CASSLGTGFDEQFF	TGTGCCAGCAGCTTAGGGACAGGTTTCGATGAGCAGTTCTTC
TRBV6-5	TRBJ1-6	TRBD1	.	CASSSDRGFSPLHF	TGTGCCAGCAGTTCCGACAGGGGGTTTTCACCCCTCCACTTT
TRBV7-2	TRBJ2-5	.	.	CASSPIERAQYF	TGTGCCAGCAGCCCAATTGAAAGGGCCCAGTACTTC
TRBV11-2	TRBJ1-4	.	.	CASSFWGSDEKLFF	TGTGCCAGCAGCTTCTGGGGTTCCGATGAAAAACTGTTTTTT
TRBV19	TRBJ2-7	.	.	CATRDRTYEQYF	TGTGCCACGCGGGACCGCACCTACGAGCAGTACTTC
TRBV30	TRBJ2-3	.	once	CACVLYTDTQYF	TGTGCCTGCGTTCTTTACACAGATACGCAGTATTTT
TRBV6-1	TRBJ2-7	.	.	CASRHHGQTTYEQYF	TGTGCCAGCCGACACCACGGACAGACGACCTACGAGCAGTACTTC
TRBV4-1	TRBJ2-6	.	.	CASSLEPAGTSGANVLTF	TGCGCCAGCAGCCTTGAGCCGGCAGGGACCTCTGGGGCCAACGTCCTGACTTTC
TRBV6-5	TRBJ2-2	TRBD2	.	CASRLAGGTGELFF	TGTGCCAGCAGGCTAGCGGGAGGCACCGGGGAGCTGTTTTTT
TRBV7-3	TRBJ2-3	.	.	CASSSRGPSTDTQYF	TGTGCCAGCAGCTCACGGGGGCCGAGCACAGATACGCAGTATTTT
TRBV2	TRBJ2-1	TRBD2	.	CASSVSGRASKQFF	TGTGCCAGCAGTGTGAGCGGGAGGGCGAGTAAGCAGTTCTTC